Listed here are 28 T cell receptor beta chains from one sample, sequenced in a study of cytomegalovirus exposure and HLA in healthy donors. Sequenced by immunoSEQ multiplex PCR; TCRdb stores in-frame clones only, minus some. Among about 130,000 clones listed, approximately 94% were seen once. Sample: PBMCs. These receptors were collected from a man between 18 and 29 years old in good health and CMV-seronegative.

The rearrangement links TRBV7-3 to TRBJ2-5; 7 bases agree with TRBD1. V shed 0 bases and J 5 bases; nucleotides not matched to a gene: 3. Germline lookup yields CDR1 SGHTA and CDR2 FQGTGA. The CDR3 runs to 14 residues. The CDR3 nucleotides are TGTGCCAGCAGCTTAACAGGGGGCCACGAGACCCAGTACTTC. This sequence encodes CASSLTGGHETQYF.

The chain links TRBV5-6 to TRBJ2-1; 9 bases match TRBD2. This CDR3 comprises 17 residues. Germline assignment: CDR1 SGHDT and CDR2 YYEEEE. V lost 0 bases, J lost 4 bases, and 8 bases stayed unmatched. Written as DNA, the CDR3 is TGTGCCAGCAGCTTGGTGACTAGCGGATCGGCTTACAATGAGCAGTTCTTC. Translated: CASSLVTSGSAYNEQFF.

The chain has TRBV9 and TRBJ2-3; maybe TRBD2 (6 bases). Trimming cost V 4 bases and J 0 bases, with 15 bases left between them. CDR3 size: 16 residues. Germline V lookup: CDR1 SGDLS, CDR2 YYNGEE. CDR3 DNA sequence: TGTGCCAGCAGCCCATCGGGGGACTCCAGCACAGATACGCAGTATTTT. As protein: CASSPSGDSSTDTQYF.

This clone has just one count. This rearrangement joins TRBV14 to TRBJ2-2; possibly TRBD2 for D (6 bases). CDR1 and CDR2 from the germline V gene are SGHDN and FVKESK. Trimming shortened V by 5 bases and J by 4 bases, and 11 bases separated the two germline ends. The CDR3 contains 14 residues. CDR3 amino acids: CASSLTSSTGELFF. CDR3 DNA: TGTGCCAGCAGCTTAACTAGCAGCACCGGGGAGCTGTTTTTT.

This clone was counted only a few times. The chain combines TRBV7-3 with TRBJ2-1, with D maybe TRBD2 (6 bases). Germline V gives CDR1 SGHTA, CDR2 FQGTGA. V was trimmed by 3 bases and J by 12 bases, leaving 15 bases between them. The CDR3 has 13 residues. Here the CDR3 reads CASSFFLGDSQFF. The CDR3 DNA is TGTGCCAGCAGCTTCTTCTTAGGGGACTCGCAGTTCTTC.

The V and J genes are TRBV7-9 and TRBJ1-5; 9 bases agree with TRBD1. CDR1 SEHNR and CDR2 FQNEAQ come from the germline V gene (reference sequence). The CDR3 length is 14 residues. V was clipped by 5 bases and J by 4 bases; unmatched bases: 3. CDR3: CASSLGQGNQPQHF. The CDR3 bases are TGTGCCAGCAGCCTGGGACAGGGTAATCAGCCCCAGCATTTT. The full variable domain, in which reference TRBV7-9 and TRBJ1-5 provide the parts outside the CDR3, is DTGVSQNPRHKITKRGQNVTFRCDPISEHNRLYWYRQTLGQGPEFLTYFQNEAQLEKSRLLSDRFSAERPKGSFSTLEIQRTEQGDSAMYLCASSLGQGNQPQHFGDGTRLSIL.

The chain is built from TRBV5-4 and TRBJ2-2, with no clear D. Germline assignment: CDR1 SGHNT and CDR2 YYREEE (reference sequence). The CDR3 is made up of 13 amino acids. Trimming left V 5 bases short and J 6 bases short, with 11 bases between. The CDR3 here is CASSTVLAGELFF. In DNA, the CDR3 is TGTGCCAGCAGTACGGTATTAGCCGGGGAGCTGTTTTTT.

The chain is built from TRBV6-5 and TRBJ2-7, with a possible D match to TRBD1 (5 bases). The CDR3 is 14 residues long. Germline V gives CDR1 MNHEY, CDR2 SVGAGI. Deletions cut 8 bases from V and 2 bases from J, with 16 bases between. CDR3 protein: CASGAAANTYEQYF. Written as DNA, the CDR3 is TGTGCCAGCGGGGCCGCGGCGAACACCTACGAGCAGTACTTC.

This clone has a single count. The chain recombines TRBV7-9 with TRBJ2-5; 8 nucleotides line up with TRBD1. Germline assignment: CDR1 SEHNR and CDR2 FQNEAQ (reference sequence). This CDR3 spans 15 amino acids. Trimming took 1 base from V and 5 from J; bases not matched to a gene: 6. CDR3 nucleotides: TGTGCCAGCAGCTTAGTCAGGGGGCAGGAGGAGACCCAGTACTTC. Residues: CASSLVRGQEETQYF.

The rearrangement links TRBV29-1 to TRBJ1-1; TRBD1 agrees at 7 bases. Looked up from germline, CDR1 is SQVTM and CDR2 is ANQGSEA. V lost 6 bases and J lost 4; bases outside the gene matches: 5. The CDR3 is 12 amino acids. Here the CDR3 DNA reads TGCAGCGTCAACCCAGGGGGCACTGAAGCTTTCTTT. It codes for CSVNPGGTEAFF.

This chain links TRBV9 with TRBJ1-1, with TRBD1 identical over 9 bases. The CDR3 is 16 amino acids. The germline gives CDR1 SGDLS, CDR2 YYNGEE. V gave up 3 bases and J gave up 4 bases; unmatched junction bases: 10. CDR3 coding DNA: TGTGCCAGCAGCGGTCCGGGACAGGGATTCAGCACTGAAGCTTTCTTT. Translating gives CASSGPGQGFSTEAFF.

Remarks on this clone: This sample includes further DNA sequences coding for the same CDR3. J is TRBJ1-1 and V is TRBV9, with D maybe TRBD1 (6 bases). The germline gives CDR1 SGDLS, CDR2 YYNGEE. The CDR3 runs to 13 residues. Trimming removed 2 bases from V and 1 base from J, with 6 bases in between. The DNA of the CDR3 is TGTGCCAGCAGCGTCAGGGGGAACACTGAAGCTTTCTTT. Translated, it gives CASSVRGNTEAFF.

The chain has TRBV13 and TRBJ2-7; possible D gene TRBD1, 6 bases. With 4 bases removed from V and 4 bases from J, the gap between germline ends came to 8 bases. The CDR3 is 12 residues long. Germline CDR1 is PRHDT and CDR2 is FYEKMQ (reference sequence). CDR3 residues: CASSSRGYEQYF. The CDR3 DNA follows: TGTGCCAGCAGCTCTAGGGGGTACGAGCAGTACTTC.

The chain is built from TRBV30 and TRBJ2-7, with D possibly matching TRBD2 (5 bases). Per germline, CDR1 GTSNPN and CDR2 SVGIG (reference sequence). CDR3 length: 11 residues. Trimming pared 5 bases from V and 7 bases from J, leaving 12 bases between. The CDR3 loop reads CAWGGLVEQYF. The CDR3 region has the DNA TGTGCCTGGGGCGGGTTGGTGGAGCAGTACTTC.

This chain uses TRBV4-2 with TRBJ2-2; 14 bases agree with TRBD2. The CDR3 spans 17 residues. From germline, CDR1 is LGHNA and CDR2 YNFKEQ. V lost 1 base, J lost 9 bases, and 7 bases stayed unmatched. The CDR3 here is CASSQVWTSGRKWELFF. For the CDR3, the DNA is TGTGCCAGCAGCCAAGTTTGGACTAGCGGGAGGAAGTGGGAGCTGTTTTTT.

The chain combines TRBV28 with TRBJ2-5, with a tentative D call TRBD1 (6 bases). This CDR3 region has 13 residues. V was clipped by 7 bases and J by 0 bases, with 9 bases between them. Looked up from germline, CDR1 is MDHEN and CDR2 is SYDVKM. The CDR3 DNA reads TGTGCCAGCAAAACAGGGTACCAAGAGACCCAGTACTTC. Translating gives CASKTGYQETQYF.

Notes on this clone: One end of the junction varies from germline; a read error may be responsible. The genes are TRBV11-2 and TRBJ1-1; D is possibly TRBD1 (6 bases). The CDR3 extends over 14 amino acids. CDR1 and CDR2 from the germline V gene are SGHAT and FQNNGV. CDR3 region: CASTLLTGNTEAFF. The CDR3 nucleotides are TGTGCCAGCACCTTACTGACAGGGAACACTGAAGCTTTCTTT.

V and J are TRBV4-3 and TRBJ2-3; D gene ambiguous. CDR1 LGHNA and CDR2 YSLEER come from the germline V gene. The CDR3 is made up of 16 amino acids. Deletions cut 1 base from V and 2 bases from J, with 13 bases between. CDR3 bases: TGCGCCAGCAGCCAAGGCGGAGATGCAACCACAGATACGCAGTATTTT. It codes for CASSQGGDATTDTQYF.

This chain links TRBV5-4 with TRBJ2-3; D gene ambiguous. The V end was cut by 4 bases, the J end by 0 bases, with 9 bases between. There are 14 residues in the CDR3. Germline assignment: CDR1 SGHNT and CDR2 YYREEE (reference sequence). This CDR3 is CASSPLSSTDTQYF. Here the CDR3 DNA reads TGTGCCAGCAGCCCCCTGAGTAGCACAGATACGCAGTATTTT.

The rearrangement joins TRBV4-1 to TRBJ1-5; 7 nucleotides agree with TRBD1. Germline V CDR1 and CDR2: MGHRA, YSYEKL. Germline trimming cut 0 bases from V and 0 bases from J; bases unmatched to any gene: 11. CDR3 length equals 19 residues. In DNA form, the CDR3 reads TGCGCCAGCAGCCAAGATCGTAACAGGGGCGATTATAGCAATCAGCCCCAGCATTTT. This encodes CASSQDRNRGDYSNQPQHF.

This sequence joins TRBV4-2 and TRBJ2-5; TRBD1 agrees at 8 bases. The CDR3 extends over 16 amino acids. Germline V CDR1 and CDR2: LGHNA, YNFKEQ. The junction had 8 bases not matched to a gene; V was cut back by 0 bases and J by 5 bases. The DNA of the CDR3 is TGTGCCAGCAGCCAAGATCCGGGGACAGGCAGGGAGACCCAGTACTTC. Residues: CASSQDPGTGRETQYF.

V is TRBV28 and J is TRBJ2-1; 8 bases are shared with TRBD2. The CDR3 extends over 17 amino acids. Germline V lookup: CDR1 MDHEN, CDR2 SYDVKM. Trimming removed 4 bases from V and 1 base from J; junction bases left unmatched: 9. CDR3 protein: CASSSPGTSGSYNEQFF. In DNA, the CDR3 is TGTGCCAGCAGTTCCCCCGGGACTAGTGGGTCCTACAATGAGCAGTTCTTC.

J is TRBJ2-5 and V is TRBV29-1; D is possibly TRBD1 (6 bases). The germline gives CDR1 SQVTM, CDR2 ANQGSEA. The CDR3 consists of 12 residues. Deletions cut 7 bases from V and 5 bases from J, with 14 bases between. The CDR3 loop is CSEQQGPETQYF. The CDR3, as DNA: TGCAGCGAGCAACAGGGACCGGAGACCCAGTACTTC. The whole variable domain, filled in from reference TRBV29-1 and TRBJ2-5, reads SAVISQKPSRDICQRGTSLTIQCQVDSQVTMMFWYRQQPGQSLTLIATANQGSEATYESGFVIDKFPISRPNLTFSTLTVSNMSPEDSSIYLCSEQQGPETQYFGPGTRLLVL.

This clone was counted a single time. The V call is TRBV13, the J call TRBJ1-1; D not resolved. Germline V lookup: CDR1 PRHDT, CDR2 FYEKMQ (reference sequence). The germline V and J ends were trimmed by 3 bases and 0 bases, with 14 bases remaining between them. This CDR3 contains 16 residues. This CDR3 is CASSFRTGGMNTEAFF. The CDR3 nucleotides are TGTGCCAGCAGCTTCAGGACTGGCGGCATGAACACTGAAGCTTTCTTT.

The chain combines TRBV4-3 with TRBJ1-1, with TRBD1 as a possible D gene (5 bases). V was clipped by 3 bases and J by 1 base, with 6 bases between them. The germline CDR1 and CDR2 sequences are LGHNA and YSLEER. The CDR3 runs to 13 residues. DNA for the CDR3: TGCGCCAGCAGCCAGACAGAGAACACTGAAGCTTTCTTT. Its protein product is CASSQTENTEAFF.

This clone was recorded only once. The V gene is TRBV10-3, the J gene TRBJ2-2, with TRBD2 as a possible D gene (6 bases). Trimming shortened V by 0 bases and J by 4 bases, and 24 bases separated the two germline ends. This CDR3 is built from 20 residues. Per the germline V gene, CDR1 is ENHRY and CDR2 is SYGVKD. Here the CDR3 DNA reads TGTGCCATCAGTGAGTCGTTATTTAAGGGGCAGGGAGGCGGCACCGGGGAGCTGTTTTTT. Amino acid sequence: CAISESLFKGQGGGTGELFF.

V and J are TRBV18 and TRBJ1-1; D possibly corresponds to TRBD1 (6 bases). V was pared by 2 bases and J by 3 bases, with 10 bases between. Germline CDR1 is KGHSH and CDR2 is LQKENI. The CDR3 runs to 14 residues. The CDR3 here is CASSPRTDYTEAFF. Here the CDR3 DNA reads TGTGCCAGCTCACCAAGGACAGACTACACTGAAGCTTTCTTT. The entire variable domain, with the rest obtained from reference TRBV18 and TRBJ1-1, is as follows: NAGVMQNPRHLVRRRGQEARLRCSPMKGHSHVYWYRQLPEEGLKFMVYLQKENIIDESGMPKERFSAEFPKEGPSILRIQQVVRGDSAAYFCASSPRTDYTEAFFGQGTRLTVV.

The chain joins TRBV27 to TRBJ2-1, with 8 bases lining up with TRBD2. Per germline, CDR1 MNHEY and CDR2 SMNVEV (reference sequence). V dropped 11 bases and J dropped 7; count of bases not matched to a gene: 10. The CDR3 length is 13 residues. In DNA, the CDR3 is TGTGCCGCAACCAAACGCGGGGGGAATGAGCAGTTCTTC. Protein sequence: CAATKRGGNEQFF.